The entry below gives a single TCR beta chain sequence along with its context. V dropped 6 bases and J dropped 1; count of bases not matched to a gene: 6. Germline-derived CDR1 and CDR2 are LGHDT and YNNKEL (reference sequence). The CDR3 is made up of 17 amino acids. Profiled with immunoSEQ multiplex PCR; TCRdb holds only in-frame clones, not every one. The sample consists of 140,000 or so clones, around 85% of them appearing once. The sample originates from a study of blood T cell repertoires in COVID-19. Background on the study: T cells, B-cell-depleted T cells, or PBMCs supplied cDNA or gDNA.

The material sequenced was peripheral blood. V gene TRBV3-1 (or the pseudogene TRBV3-2) combines with J gene TRBJ2-2; the match to TRBD2 covers 12 bases. This receptor was identified in a woman over 75 with acute or convalescent COVID-19. The DNA of the CDR3 is TGTGCCAGCAGTCGGACTAGCGGGGCCAGGAACACCGGGGAGCTGTTTTTT. Residues: CASSRTSGARNTGELFF.